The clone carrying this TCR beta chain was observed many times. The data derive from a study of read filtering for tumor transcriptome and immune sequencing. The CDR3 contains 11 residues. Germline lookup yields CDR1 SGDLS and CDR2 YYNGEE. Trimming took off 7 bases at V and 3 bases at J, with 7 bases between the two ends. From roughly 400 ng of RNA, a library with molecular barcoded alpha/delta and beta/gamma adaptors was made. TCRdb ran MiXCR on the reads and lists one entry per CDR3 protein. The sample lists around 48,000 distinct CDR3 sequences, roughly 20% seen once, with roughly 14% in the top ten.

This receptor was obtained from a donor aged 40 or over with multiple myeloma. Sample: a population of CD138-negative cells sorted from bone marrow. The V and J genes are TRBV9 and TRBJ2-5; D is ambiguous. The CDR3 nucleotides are TGTGCCAGCGGCGCCGAAGAGACCCAGTACTTC. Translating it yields CASGAEETQYF.